A selection of T cell receptor beta chains follows, all from one sample in a study of memory CD4+ T cells and cytomegalovirus serostatus. TCRdb keeps only in-frame clones here, not all; method: immunoSEQ multiplex PCR. The table lists tens of thousands of clones, over 65% of them singletons. Sample: memory CD4+ T cells from blood. Receptors originate from an adult in good health and CMV-seronegative. Each CDR3 is given with its conserved first and last residue. A D gene is named only where the DNA matches it firmly. Clone size is shown for a subset of rows, as once, few, many or a class of expanded clone.

j_call,d_call,clone_size,v_call,cdr3_nt,cdr3_aa
TRBJ2-1,NA,NA,TRBV28,TGTGCCAGCAGTTCTCCCGGGGCGGAGGACTACAATGAGCAGTTCTTC,CASSSPGAEDYNEQFF
TRBJ1-1,TRBD1,NA,TRBV19,TGTGCCAGTAGTATTCGGGGACAGGGGGTCACTGAAGCTTTCTTT,CASSIRGQGVTEAFF
TRBJ1-2,NA,few,TRBV14,TGTGCCAGCAGCCAAGACAGGGGTCGATATGGCTACACCTTC,CASSQDRGRYGYTF
TRBJ1-3,TRBD1,NA,TRBV7-2,TGTGCCAGCAGCGCAGGGGGTGGAAACACCATATATTTT,CASSAGGGNTIYF
TRBJ2-7,NA,NA,TRBV7-8,TGTGCCAGCACCCCCAGCATTGGGGGTTACTCCTACGAGCAGTACTTC,CASTPSIGGYSYEQYF
TRBJ2-5,NA,NA,TRBV6-5,TGTGCCAGCAGTTACTCGACTGGCCCCCAGTACTTC,CASSYSTGPQYF
TRBJ2-1,TRBD2,NA,TRBV28,TGTGCCAGCAGAGGGACTAGCGGGGGGTCCTCCTACAATGAGCAGTTCTTC,CASRGTSGGSSYNEQFF
TRBJ1-2,TRBD1,NA,TRBV7-6,TGTGCCAGCAGCCCAGGGACAGGGGCAGGCTACACCTTC,CASSPGTGAGYTF
TRBJ2-3,TRBD2,NA,TRBV11-2,TGTGCCAGCAGCTTATTACGGGGGGGCTATACGCAGTATTTT,CASSLLRGGYTQYF
TRBJ2-1,TRBD1,NA,TRBV7-8,TGTGCCAGCAGCCAGGGGGCTCGGGGGCATGAGCAGTTCTTC,CASSQGARGHEQFF
TRBJ1-2,NA,few,TRBV11-3,TGTGCCAGCAGCTTAGACCCGGCACAGGGTCAAGACTATGGCTACACCTTC,CASSLDPAQGQDYGYTF
TRBJ2-1,TRBD2,NA,TRBV7-2,TGTGCCAGCAGGGCGCCCCTAGCGGGGAGGTCCTACAATGAGCAGTTCTTC,CASRAPLAGRSYNEQFF
TRBJ2-3,NA,NA,TRBV9,TGTGCCAGCAGCGTACTGGGGTGGAATCCAGATACGCAGTATTTT,CASSVLGWNPDTQYF
TRBJ1-1,TRBD1,NA,TRBV12-5,TGTGCTAGTGGAAAAGTCGACAGGGGAAAAGCTTTCTTT,CASGKVDRGKAFF
TRBJ2-5,NA,once,TRBV30,TGTGCCTGGACCCAAGCGGAGACCCAGTACTTC,CAWTQAETQYF
TRBJ1-4,NA,once,TRBV5-1,TGCGCCAGCAGCCTACAGGGAACCGGTGAAAAACTGTTTTTT,CASSLQGTGEKLFF
TRBJ2-2,NA,NA,TRBV19,TGTGCCAGTAGTATACGGGCATCCCCCAGCACCGGGGAGCTGTTTTTT,CASSIRASPSTGELFF
TRBJ1-2,NA,NA,TRBV28,TGTGCCATCCCCCGTCCGGACGGAAACTATGGCTACACCTTC,CAIPRPDGNYGYTF
TRBJ2-1,NA,NA,TRBV9,TGTGCCAGCAGCCACCTGGGCTCCTACAATGAGCAGTTCTTC,CASSHLGSYNEQFF
TRBJ2-1,NA,NA,TRBV11-2,TGTGCCAGCAGCTTAGCGTACCGGGATGAGCAGTTCTTC,CASSLAYRDEQFF
TRBJ1-1,NA,few,TRBV7-6,TGTGCCAGCAGCCAACTAACCGGGAACGCTGAAGCTTTCTTT,CASSQLTGNAEAFF
TRBJ1-2,NA,NA,TRBV6-6,TGTGCCAGCAGTTCACCTAACGGCCTCCAAAACTATGGCTACACCTTC,CASSSPNGLQNYGYTF
TRBJ1-2,NA,NA,TRBV29-1,TGCAGCGCCAGGGGCCTAGACGGCTACACCTTC,CSARGLDGYTF
TRBJ2-3,TRBD2,NA,TRBV28,TGTGCCAGCAGTTTCCACGGGGGGAGCACAGATACGCAGTATTTT,CASSFHGGSTDTQYF
TRBJ1-2,TRBD1,NA,TRBV18,TGTGCCAGCTCACCAGGACAGGGAACTAACTATGGCTACACCTTC,CASSPGQGTNYGYTF
TRBJ2-3,TRBD1,NA,TRBV10-3,TGTGCCATCAGGCCCGGGACAGTCTCCCCCGATACGCAGTATTTT,CAIRPGTVSPDTQYF
TRBJ1-1,TRBD1,NA,TRBV29-1,TGCAGCGCGACATCGGACAGGGACTTTGCTTTCTTT,CSATSDRDFAFF
TRBJ2-1,TRBD2,NA,TRBV11-3,TGTGCCAGCGGTCGGGGGGGTTACAATGAGCAGTTCTTC,CASGRGGYNEQFF
TRBJ1-5,NA,NA,TRBV28,TGTGCCAGCAGTTCCGGTGTTCGGGGCAATCAGCCCCAGCATTTT,CASSSGVRGNQPQHF
TRBJ2-5,NA,NA,TRBV5-4,TGTGCCAGCAGCATGGAATACCAAGAGACCCAGTACTTC,CASSMEYQETQYF
TRBJ1-3,NA,NA,TRBV7-8,TGTGCCAGCAGCCATATAGTGGCGGGCTCTGGAAACACCATATATTTT,CASSHIVAGSGNTIYF
TRBJ1-2,NA,few,TRBV9,TGTGCCAGCAGGACGATCACGGGGGGCTACACCTTC,CASRTITGGYTF
TRBJ1-6,NA,NA,TRBV29-1,TGCAGCGTTGCTACAGAGATCAATTCACCCCTCCACTTT,CSVATEINSPLHF
TRBJ2-5,NA,NA,TRBV5-1,TGCGCCAGCAGCTTTCGAAGGACCGCCAGCCAAGAGACCCAGTACTTC,CASSFRRTASQETQYF
TRBJ1-4,NA,NA,TRBV5-1,TGCGCCAGCAGCTTGGATCAGGGTGGATGGGGTGAAAAACTGTTTTTT,CASSLDQGGWGEKLFF
TRBJ2-2,TRBD2,NA,TRBV29-1,TGCAGCGTTCGAGCGGGGGGCCCGAACACCGGGGAGCTGTTTTTT,CSVRAGGPNTGELFF
TRBJ2-3,NA,NA,TRBV6-5,TGTGCCAGCAGACACAGCACAGATACGCAGTATTTT,CASRHSTDTQYF
TRBJ2-6,NA,NA,TRBV7-9,TGTGCCAGCAGCTTGCGAGGGTCTGGGGCCAACGTCCTGACTTTC,CASSLRGSGANVLTF
TRBJ2-1,TRBD2,NA,TRBV27,TGTGCCAGCAGTAGGGGACTAGCGGGGAACAATGAGCAGTTCTTC,CASSRGLAGNNEQFF
TRBJ2-1,NA,NA,TRBV5-4,TGTGCCAGCAGCTTGTTTATTAGGACCTACCCATACAATGAGCAGTTCTTC,CASSLFIRTYPYNEQFF
TRBJ1-1,NA,NA,TRBV2,TGTGCCAGCAGTGAGGGCCGGATGAACACTGAAGCTTTCTTT,CASSEGRMNTEAFF
TRBJ2-5,NA,NA,TRBV7-2,TGTGCCAGCACCTTCCAGACAGGACAAGAGACCCAGTACTTC,CASTFQTGQETQYF
TRBJ2-2,NA,NA,TRBV11-3,TGTGCCAGCAGCTTAGCCGGGACAATGAACACCGGGGAGCTGTTTTTT,CASSLAGTMNTGELFF
TRBJ2-6,TRBD1,NA,TRBV19,TGTGCCAGTAATGCGAGGGGGCTTAAATCTGGGGCCAACGTCCTGACTTTC,CASNARGLKSGANVLTF
TRBJ2-1,NA,NA,TRBV7-9,TGTGCCAGCAGCGCACGAGGGGACAACAATGAGCAGTTCTTC,CASSARGDNNEQFF
TRBJ2-3,NA,NA,TRBV5-4,TGTGCCAGCAGCTGGGCTGATTACGGCGGATTCACAGATACGCAGTATTTT,CASSWADYGGFTDTQYF
TRBJ1-5,NA,few,TRBV28,TGTGCCAGCAGTCCCTGGGAATTTTCGGCACCACAGCCCCAGCATTTT,CASSPWEFSAPQPQHF
TRBJ2-6,NA,NA,TRBV10-3,TGTGCCACCCGCGAGGGGCACCGCTCTGGGGCCAACGTCCTGACTTTC,CATREGHRSGANVLTF
TRBJ1-1,NA,NA,TRBV7-9,TGTGCCAGCAGCAGAACCGGGCCTCAGGTCACTGAAGCTTTCTTT,CASSRTGPQVTEAFF
TRBJ2-1,NA,once,TRBV7-7,TGTGCCAGCAGCTTGAGCCTGAAGTCCCATGAGCAGTTCTTC,CASSLSLKSHEQFF
TRBJ2-5,TRBD2,NA,TRBV2,TGTGCCAGCACCACGGGGGTAGCGGGGGCCCCAGAGACCCAGTACTTC,CASTTGVAGAPETQYF
TRBJ1-2,NA,NA,TRBV21-1,TGTGCCGGACTTTTCTATGGCTACACCTTC,CAGLFYGYTF
TRBJ2-7,NA,NA,TRBV6-1,TGTGCCAGCAGTCCGGGGGACCTAAACTACGAGCAGTACTTC,CASSPGDLNYEQYF
TRBJ1-5,TRBD1,few,TRBV28,TGTGCCAGCAGTTACCAAAAACGGACAGGGGGCAAACGCAATCAGCCCCAGCATTTT,CASSYQKRTGGKRNQPQHF
TRBJ1-1,NA,NA,TRBV6-5,TGTGCCAGCTTAAGGGGGTATGGAAACACTGAAGCTTTCTTT,CASLRGYGNTEAFF
TRBJ1-1,NA,NA,TRBV25-1,TGTGCCAGCACTTCAGGGTTGGCTGAAGCTTTCTTT,CASTSGLAEAFF
TRBJ2-2,NA,NA,TRBV29-1,TGCAGCGTTGGAAGGGGGGGTGGCGGGGAGCTGTTTTTT,CSVGRGGGGELFF